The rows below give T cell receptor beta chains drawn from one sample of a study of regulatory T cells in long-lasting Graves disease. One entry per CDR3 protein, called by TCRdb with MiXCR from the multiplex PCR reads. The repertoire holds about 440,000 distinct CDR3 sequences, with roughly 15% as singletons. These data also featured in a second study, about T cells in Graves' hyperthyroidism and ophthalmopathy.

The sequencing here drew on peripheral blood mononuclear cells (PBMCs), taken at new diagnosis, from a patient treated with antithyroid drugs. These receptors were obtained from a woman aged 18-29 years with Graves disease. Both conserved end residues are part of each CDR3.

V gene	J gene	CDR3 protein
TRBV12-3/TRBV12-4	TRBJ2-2	CASSLNVGGRASGELFF
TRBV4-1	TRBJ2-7	CASSHQALWGEQYF
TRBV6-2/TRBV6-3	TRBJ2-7	CASTQTAGPYEQYF
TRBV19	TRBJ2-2	CASRIGRPSNTGELFF
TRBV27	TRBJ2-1	CASSSPSGIWDEQFF
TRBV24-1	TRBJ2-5	CATSDRRQGRGETQYF
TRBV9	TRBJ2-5	CASSVADRGETQYF
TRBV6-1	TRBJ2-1	CASSEVGTGRKQFF
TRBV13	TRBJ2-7	CASSPSYGADKWDEQYF
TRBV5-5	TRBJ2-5	CASSLGQDIQETQYF
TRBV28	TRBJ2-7	CASSSPRDFSYEQYF
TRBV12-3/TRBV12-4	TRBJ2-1	CASSIAGPTNEQFF
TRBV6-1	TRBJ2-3	CASRGGLAASTDTQYF
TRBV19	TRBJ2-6	CASSIAADSGANVLTF
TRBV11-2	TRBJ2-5	CASRSSGQETQYF
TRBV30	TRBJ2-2	CAWSVQETGELFF
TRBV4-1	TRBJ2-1	CASSKDRDANNEQFF
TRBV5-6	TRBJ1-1	CASSFFLMNTEAFF
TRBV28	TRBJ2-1	CASSFVTGDNEQFF
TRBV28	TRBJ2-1	CASRTGGNPNEQFF
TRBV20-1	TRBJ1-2	CSARDRATVYGYTF
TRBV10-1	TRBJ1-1	CASSESEGWAEAFF
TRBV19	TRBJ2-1	CASSIAGSSYNEQFF